A single sample gave rise to the 8 T cell receptor beta chains below, sequenced in a study of persistence of HIV-infected CD4 T cells (dated by TCRdb to about 2020). The immunoSEQ hsTCRB assay version 4 in survey mode was used to sequence TCRbeta repertoires from genomic DNA. This is the immuneACCESS table as TCRdb keeps it, with only in-frame sequences that have V and J called. A part of the clones is gone; compared with another copy, unresolved V genes explain less than half, and the rest is unexplained. The sample table contains roughly 20,000 clones; only one count was recorded for 60% to 80% of them. About 1.9% of the sample is held by the ten biggest clonotypes. Which antigens these TCRs recognize remains unknown. What the treatment or condition label conveys for this sample: suppressive antiretroviral therapy. A pool of overlapping 15-mer peptides from HIV-1 Gag, at around 0.99 ug per peptide per mL, was used to stimulate the cells. Sorting of responding CD4+ T cells was based on upregulation of both CD40 ligand and CD69.

Sequenced here: CD4+ T cells sorted from PBMCs after roughly 20-hour stimulation, sampled from a patient who received antiretroviral therapy. The cell subset or site label of this sample denotes: CD40L+CD69+ CD4 T cells responding to HIV-1 Gag peptides. Source of these receptors: an adult woman with HIV who was CMV-seropositive.

This clone was seen more than once but under ten times. The J gene is TRBJ1-3, the V gene TRBV19; D is unclear. From germline, CDR1 is LNHDA and CDR2 SQIVND (reference sequence). The V gene lost 6 bases and the J gene lost 9 bases, with 15 bases spanning the gap. The CDR3 spans 13 residues. The CDR3 sequence is CASSPSPGGTIYF. The CDR3 DNA reads as TGTGCCAGTAGCCCCAGCCCTGGCGGCACCATATATTTT.

V gene TRBV29-1 combines with J gene TRBJ1-2, with D possibly matching TRBD1 (5 bases). Trimming removed 4 bases from V and 7 bases from J, with 10 bases in between. Per germline, CDR1 SQVTM and CDR2 ANQGSEA. The CDR3 has 11 amino acids. The CDR3 DNA follows: TGCAGCGTTGGAGCAGGGAGTGGCTACACCTTC. This codes for CSVGAGSGYTF.

The genes are TRBV5-4 and TRBJ1-1, with a weak D call TRBD1 (5 bases). This CDR3 comprises 16 residues. V lost 3 bases, J lost 1 base, and 16 bases lay in between. Germline lookup yields CDR1 SGHNT and CDR2 YYREEE (reference sequence). CDR3 sequence: CASSWAAGIGNTEAFF. The CDR3 DNA sequence: TGTGCCAGCAGCTGGGCTGCAGGGATTGGGAACACTGAAGCTTTCTTT.

The V and J genes are TRBV6-5 and TRBJ1-2; no definite D call. Germline values: CDR1 MNHEY, CDR2 SVGAGI. This CDR3 spans 14 amino acids. With 6 bases removed from V and 2 bases from J, the gap between germline ends came to 13 bases. CDR3: CASSPLGENYGYTF. The DNA for the CDR3 is TGTGCCAGCAGCCCCCTGGGAGAGAACTATGGCTACACCTTC.

The chain links TRBV27 to TRBJ2-1; 11 positions agree with TRBD2. J lost 8 bases, V lost 2 bases, and 5 bases had no gene match. This CDR3 is 15 amino acids long. Germline V gene sequence: CDR1 MNHEY, CDR2 SMNVEV (reference sequence). The CDR3 DNA reads TGTGCCAGCAGTTTAGAACTAGCGGGGGCCGATGAGCAGTTCTTC. Translating gives CASSLELAGADEQFF.

The V and J genes are TRBV7-8 and TRBJ1-2; 9 bases align to TRBD1. The CDR3 loop spans 15 amino acids. Germline CDR1 and CDR2: SGHVS and FQNEAQ. Trimming took 3 bases from V and 8 from J; bases not matched to a gene: 10. DNA of the CDR3: TGTGCCAGCAGCTTCTCCCGCACAGGGGGCGAGGGCTACACCTTC. It translates to CASSFSRTGGEGYTF.

The chain has TRBV5-4 and TRBJ2-3; a possible D gene is TRBD2 (6 bases). The germline V gene has CDR1 SGHNT and CDR2 YYREEE (reference sequence). V gave up 0 bases and J gave up 4 bases, with 12 bases separating them. This CDR3 region has 15 residues. CDR3 sequence reads: CASSLGAPGADTQYF. The CDR3 region has the DNA TGTGCCAGCAGCTTGGGTGCCCCGGGGGCAGATACGCAGTATTTT.

The rearrangement uses TRBV6-5 and TRBJ2-7, with a tentative D call TRBD1 (5 bases). The germline gives CDR1 MNHEY, CDR2 SVGAGI. The CDR3 extends over 14 amino acids. Trimming removed 4 bases from V and 2 bases from J, with 12 bases in between. The CDR3 bases are TGTGCCAGCAGTTCAAGGGGATTTACCTACGAGCAGTACGTC. It yields the protein CASSSRGFTYEQYV.